This T cell receptor beta chain was retrieved from a study of T cells in localized non-small cell lung cancer. Trimming took off 0 bases at V and 2 bases at J, with 17 bases between the two ends. The length of the CDR3 is 16 residues. Germline V gene sequence: CDR1 SQVTM, CDR2 ANQGSEA. The protocol was immunoSEQ multiplex PCR, while the TCRdb copy is restricted to in-frame clones and leaves out a portion. The table includes about 53,000 clones, over 80% detected once. As to this clone: The antigen remains undetermined.

Broader study findings: Uninvolved adjacent lung showed higher T cell clonality than tumor. Appearances in adjacent lung were noted for a median roughly 50 of the top 100 tumor clones. Density of T cells in blood, when higher, went with longer overall survival.

This sequence originates from a man between 40 and 70 years old with stage III lung adenocarcinoma. The input for sequencing was peripheral blood mononuclear cells, taken before any cancer treatment. The genes are TRBV29-1 and TRBJ2-7; D is possibly TRBD1 (6 bases). The CDR3 is CSVEEGIRGNPYEQYF. The CDR3, as DNA: TGCAGCGTTGAAGAGGGTATCAGGGGAAACCCCTACGAGCAGTACTTC.